This T cell receptor (beta chain) was sequenced in a study of molecular identifiers for immune sequencing clone quantification. Study details: Split five ways in replicates, RNA from roughly 20,000 or 100,000 naive CD8 cells had four portions sequenced. Study outcomes and limitations: For effector cells, clones above 20 RNA copies held over 97% of molecules; for naive cells, under 1%.

Previously described methods and listed TCR primers were used for bulk TCR libraries. Each CDR3 protein gets one entry after TCRdb re-called the PCR reads with MiXCR. Counted here are approximately 630,000 distinct CDR3 sequences, approximately 24% occurring once; the ten biggest clones make up about 0.8%. This clonotype was counted at least ten times. What it recognizes is unknown. This CDR3 comprises 13 residues. CDR1 and CDR2 from the germline V gene are DFQATT and SNEGSKA (reference sequence). The germline V and J ends were trimmed by 6 bases and 0 bases, with 9 bases remaining between them. The rearrangement uses TRBV20-1 and TRBJ1-5; D uncertain. Source material: naive CD8+ T cells from blood, with Jurkat cell RNA spiked in. As for subset: FACS-sorted CD8+CD4-CCR7+CD45RA+ naive T cells. The sequence was obtained from a human donor in good health. Some libraries in this study had Jurkat cell RNA spiked in. The DNA of the CDR3 is TGCAGTGCGAGCCTATATAGCAATCAGCCCCAGCATTTT. Protein sequence: CSASLYSNQPQHF.